Described below is a single T cell receptor (beta chain) sequence and its context. Its specificity is not known. The sample belongs to a study of cytomegalovirus exposure and HLA in healthy donors. The study's findings and limits: In a later analysis, TCR beta V- and J-gene trimming was associated with a missense DCLRE1C variant.

CDR3 length: 14 residues. Germline V gene sequence: CDR1 SGHRS, CDR2 YFSETQ. V lost 6 bases to trimming and J lost 3 bases, with 15 bases between them. Both 60 Vbeta primers and 13 Jbeta primers went into the PCR. The protocol was immunoSEQ multiplex PCR, while the TCRdb copy is restricted to in-frame clones and leaves out a portion. The sample contains approximately 240,000 clones, 85% to 90% of which appear only once. This TCR derives from a woman aged 18-30 years in good health and CMV-seronegative. This sequence joins TRBV5-1 and TRBJ1-1, with D possibly matching TRBD1 (6 bases). What was sequenced was PBMCs. The CDR3 here is CASNDPRGDTEAFF. Here the CDR3 DNA reads TGCGCCAGCAACGACCCCAGGGGAGACACTGAAGCTTTCTTT. The entire variable domain, with the rest obtained from reference TRBV5-1 and TRBJ1-1, is as follows: KAGVTQTPRYLIKTRGQQVTLSCSPISGHRSVSWYQQTPGQGLQFLFEYFSETQRNKGNFPGRFSGRQFSNSRSEMNVSTLELGDSALYLCASNDPRGDTEAFFGQGTRLTVV.